This TCR beta chain was identified during a study of blood T cell repertoires in COVID-19. Per the original data handling: For nucleated cells, counts were estimated from reference gene primer amplification. Assay: immunoSEQ multiplex PCR; the TCRdb copy retains only in-frame clones and omits some. Clonal size and the V and J genes are those of that table, whereas D and trimming came from the DNA. The sample yields roughly 140,000 clones, about nine tenths seen once. This CDR3 spans 16 amino acids. Germline CDR1 reads SGDLS; CDR2 reads YYNGEE. V lost 0 bases and J 1 base, leaving 13 bases between the germline ends.

The receptor comes from a woman between 55 and 75 years old with active or convalescent COVID-19. This chain joins TRBV9 and TRBJ1-1; possible D gene TRBD1, 5 bases. The sample was peripheral blood. This chain's CDR3 is CASSVDAGQTNTEAFF. The CDR3, as DNA: TGTGCCAGCAGCGTAGATGCTGGACAAACGAACACTGAAGCTTTCTTT.